The clone carrying this T cell receptor (beta chain) came up a few times. As yet, its antigen is unknown. The germline V gene has CDR1 SGHTA and CDR2 FQGNSA. The CDR3 is 15 amino acids. Trimming removed 1 base from V and 1 base from J, with 10 bases in between. This specimen belongs to a study of PD-1 blockade in classical Hodgkin lymphoma. General study findings and limits: TCR diversity in CD4+, not CD8+, cells rose significantly by C4D1. Those patients who began receiving nivolumab less than 1 year after ASCT had lower diversity, and they were excluded. The diversity seen at baseline in complete responders resembled that of newly diagnosed patients.

The patients all showed relapse after autologous stem cell transplantation, while their brentuximab vedotin exposure varied. Relapsed/refractory classical Hodgkin lymphoma patients had complete, partial or progressive responses. Generated by immunoSEQ multiplex PCR, the TCRdb table keeps only in-frame clones and is missing some. The table has tens of thousands of clones, roughly 70% seen once. This sample comprised peripheral blood mononuclear cells (PBMCs), obtained before the second cycle of nivolumab. J is TRBJ1-1 and V is TRBV7-2; D is possibly TRBD1 (5 bases). The receptor's source is a human donor with classical Hodgkin lymphoma. The DNA of the CDR3 is TGTGCCAGCAGCTTAGACGGGGGATCGAACACTGAAGCTTTCTTT. As protein: CASSLDGGSNTEAFF.